This TCR beta chain derives from a study of CD8 T cells in ankylosing spondylitis. Study-level findings and limits: Clones tied to disease were said to be significantly enriched in matched ankylosing spondylitis synovial fluid. Peripheral blood samples showed relatively rare disease-linked clones, and these clones were CD8+. Seemingly characteristic of ankylosing spondylitis blood was a TCR beta motif consisting of about 8 highly homologous variants.

For TCR beta, libraries came from quantitative 5'-RACE with molecular barcodes. Using its own MiXCR run on the 5' RACE reads, TCRdb lists one record per CDR3 protein. The sample shows 150,000 to 250,000 distinct CDR3 sequences, around 13% of them seen only once. Germline lookup yields CDR1 SGHRS and CDR2 YFSETQ. This CDR3 region has 14 residues. Trimming cost V 0 bases and J 6 bases, with 11 bases left between them. With regard to this clonotype: The antigen is not known.

Sequenced input: blood, either unsorted or a sorted T cell fraction (not recorded which). The TCR was taken from a male donor with ankylosing spondylitis or in good health (not recorded which). V is TRBV5-1 and J is TRBJ2-3, with a possible D match to TRBD2 (5 bases). The CDR3 sequence is CASSLVLAGDTQYF. DNA of the CDR3: TGCGCCAGCAGCTTGGTTCTAGCTGGGGATACGCAGTATTTT.